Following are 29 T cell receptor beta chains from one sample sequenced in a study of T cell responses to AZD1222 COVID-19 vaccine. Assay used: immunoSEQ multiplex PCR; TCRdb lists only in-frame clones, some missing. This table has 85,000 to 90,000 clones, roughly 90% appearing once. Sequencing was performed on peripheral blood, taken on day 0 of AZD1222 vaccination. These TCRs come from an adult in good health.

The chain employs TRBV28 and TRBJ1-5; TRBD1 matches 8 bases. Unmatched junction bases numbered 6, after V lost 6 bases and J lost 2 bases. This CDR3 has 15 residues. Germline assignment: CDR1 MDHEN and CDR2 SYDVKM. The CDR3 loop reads CASRPGGKRNQPQHF. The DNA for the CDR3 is TGTGCCAGCAGACCAGGGGGCAAGCGCAATCAGCCCCAGCATTTT.

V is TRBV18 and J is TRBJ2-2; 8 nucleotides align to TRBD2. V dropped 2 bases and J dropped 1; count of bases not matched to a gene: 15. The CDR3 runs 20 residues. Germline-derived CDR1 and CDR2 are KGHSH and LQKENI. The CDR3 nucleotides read TGTGCCAGCTCACCAGGTCGAGGGCTACGGGAGGGCGAGAACACCGGGGAGCTGTTTTTT. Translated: CASSPGRGLREGENTGELFF.

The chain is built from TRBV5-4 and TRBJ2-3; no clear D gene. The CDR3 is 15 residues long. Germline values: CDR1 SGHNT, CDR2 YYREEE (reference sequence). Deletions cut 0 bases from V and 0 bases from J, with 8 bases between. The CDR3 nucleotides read TGTGCCAGCAGCTTGGTGGGAACTAGCACAGATACGCAGTATTTT. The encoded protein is CASSLVGTSTDTQYF.

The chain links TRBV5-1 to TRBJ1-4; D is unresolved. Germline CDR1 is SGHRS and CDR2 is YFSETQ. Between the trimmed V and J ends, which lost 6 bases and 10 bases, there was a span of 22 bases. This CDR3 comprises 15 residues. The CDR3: CASIPEPGRPGKLFF. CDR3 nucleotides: TGCGCCAGCATCCCTGAACCGGGCCGGCCGGGAAAACTGTTTTTT.

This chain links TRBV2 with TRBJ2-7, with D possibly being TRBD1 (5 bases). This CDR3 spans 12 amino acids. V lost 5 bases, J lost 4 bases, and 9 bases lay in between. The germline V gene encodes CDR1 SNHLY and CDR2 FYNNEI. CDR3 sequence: CASSSRQYEQYF. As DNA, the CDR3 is TGTGCCAGCAGTTCCCGACAGTACGAGCAGTACTTC.

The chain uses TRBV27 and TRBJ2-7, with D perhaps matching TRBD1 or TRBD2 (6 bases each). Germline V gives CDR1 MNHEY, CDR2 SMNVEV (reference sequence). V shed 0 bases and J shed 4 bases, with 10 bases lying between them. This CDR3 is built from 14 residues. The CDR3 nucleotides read TGTGCCAGCAGTTTATCCGGGGGCGGGTACGAGCAGTACTTC. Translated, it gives CASSLSGGGYEQYF.

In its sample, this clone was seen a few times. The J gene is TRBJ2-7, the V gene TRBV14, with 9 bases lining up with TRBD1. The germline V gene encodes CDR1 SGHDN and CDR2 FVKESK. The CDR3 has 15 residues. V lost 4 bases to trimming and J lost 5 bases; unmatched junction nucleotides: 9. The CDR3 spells CASSPRTGGLHEQYF. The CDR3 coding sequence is TGTGCCAGCAGCCCACGCACAGGGGGCCTTCACGAGCAGTACTTC.

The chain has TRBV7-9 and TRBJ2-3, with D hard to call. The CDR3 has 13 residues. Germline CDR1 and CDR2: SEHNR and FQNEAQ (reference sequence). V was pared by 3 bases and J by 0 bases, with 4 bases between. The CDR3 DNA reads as TGTGCCAGCAGCTTCGGTAGCACAGATACGCAGTATTTT. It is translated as CASSFGSTDTQYF. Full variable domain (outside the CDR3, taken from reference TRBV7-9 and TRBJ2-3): DTGVSQNPRHKITKRGQNVTFRCDPISEHNRLYWYRQTLGQGPEFLTYFQNEAQLEKSRLLSDRFSAERPKGSFSTLEIQRTEQGDSAMYLCASSFGSTDTQYFGPGTRLTVL.

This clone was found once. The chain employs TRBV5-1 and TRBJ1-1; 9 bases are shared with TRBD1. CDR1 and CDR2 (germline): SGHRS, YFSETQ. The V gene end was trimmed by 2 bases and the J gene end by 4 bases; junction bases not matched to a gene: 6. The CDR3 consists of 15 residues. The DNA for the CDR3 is TGCGCCAGCAGCTTCCAACAGGGGGCAGGCACTGAAGCTTTCTTT. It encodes CASSFQQGAGTEAFF.

The CDR3 sequence is CASSVYGTYTGELFF. As DNA, the CDR3 is TGTGCCAGCAGCGTATATGGCACTTACACCGGGGAGCTGTTTTTT. V is TRBV9 and J is TRBJ2-2; D ambiguous. CDR1 is SGDLS and CDR2 is YYNGEE in the germline V gene. The CDR3 loop spans 15 amino acids. V gave up 1 base and J gave up 3 bases, with 10 bases separating them.

The CDR3 region is CASSPPHGFEKLFF. The CDR3 nucleotides read TGTGCCAGCTCACCACCCCATGGGTTTGAAAAACTGTTTTTT. The genes are TRBV18 and TRBJ1-4; D gene unclear. Trimming removed 0 bases from V and 7 bases from J, with 9 bases in between. Germline V CDR1 and CDR2: KGHSH, LQKENI. The CDR3 loop spans 14 amino acids.

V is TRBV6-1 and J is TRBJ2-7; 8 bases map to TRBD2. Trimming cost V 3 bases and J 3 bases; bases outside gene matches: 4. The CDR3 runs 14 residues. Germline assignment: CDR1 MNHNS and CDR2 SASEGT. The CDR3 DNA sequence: TGTGCCAGCAGTGAGGTTGCGGGGGGCTACGAGCAGTACTTC. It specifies CASSEVAGGYEQYF.

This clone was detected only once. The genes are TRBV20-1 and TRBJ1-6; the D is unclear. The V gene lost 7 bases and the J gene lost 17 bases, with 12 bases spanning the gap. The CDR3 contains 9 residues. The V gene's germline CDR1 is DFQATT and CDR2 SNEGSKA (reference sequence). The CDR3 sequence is CSDEHSVHF. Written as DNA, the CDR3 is TGCAGTGATGAGCACAGCGTCCACTTT.

CDR3 DNA sequence: TGTGCCAGTAGATGGAGGGAGGGTCAGCCCCAGCATTTT. It specifies CASRWREGQPQHF. V and J are TRBV19 and TRBJ1-5; no reliable D call. Per the germline V gene, CDR1 is LNHDA and CDR2 is SQIVND (reference sequence). V lost 6 bases, J lost 6 bases, and 12 bases lay in between. The length of the CDR3 is 13 residues.

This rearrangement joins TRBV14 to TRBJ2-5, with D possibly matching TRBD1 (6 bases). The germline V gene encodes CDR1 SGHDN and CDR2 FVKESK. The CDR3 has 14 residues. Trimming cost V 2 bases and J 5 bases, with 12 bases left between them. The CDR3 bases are TGTGCCAGCAGCCAAACAGGGTTGATGGAGACCCAGTACTTC. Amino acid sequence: CASSQTGLMETQYF.

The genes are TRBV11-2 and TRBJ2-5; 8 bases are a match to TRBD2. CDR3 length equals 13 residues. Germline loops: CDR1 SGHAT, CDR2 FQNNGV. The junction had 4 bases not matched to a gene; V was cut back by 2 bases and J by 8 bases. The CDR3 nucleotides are TGTGCCAGCAGCTTAATCGGGGGGGTCACCCAGTACTTC. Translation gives CASSLIGGVTQYF.

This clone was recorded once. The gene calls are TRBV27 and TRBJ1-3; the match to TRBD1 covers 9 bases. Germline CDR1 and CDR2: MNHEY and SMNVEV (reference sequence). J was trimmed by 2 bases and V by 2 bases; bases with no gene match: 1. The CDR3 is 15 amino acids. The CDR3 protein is CASSLRTGAGNTIYF. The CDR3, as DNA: TGTGCCAGCAGTTTACGGACAGGGGCTGGAAACACCATATATTTT.

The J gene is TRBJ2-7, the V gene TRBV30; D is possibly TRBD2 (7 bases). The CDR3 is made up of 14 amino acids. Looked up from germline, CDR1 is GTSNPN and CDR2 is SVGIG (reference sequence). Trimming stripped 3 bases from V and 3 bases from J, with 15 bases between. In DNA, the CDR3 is TGTGCCTGGAGCCTCACGGGGGGCAACTACGAGCAGTACTTC. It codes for CAWSLTGGNYEQYF.

The CDR3 DNA reads as TGTGCCAGCAGTTTCCCCGGAACCTACGAGCAGTACTTC. This codes for CASSFPGTYEQYF. This sequence joins TRBV28 and TRBJ2-7; no reliable D call. The germline V gene encodes CDR1 MDHEN and CDR2 SYDVKM. V was clipped by 3 bases and J by 2 bases, with 8 bases between them. This CDR3 contains 13 residues.

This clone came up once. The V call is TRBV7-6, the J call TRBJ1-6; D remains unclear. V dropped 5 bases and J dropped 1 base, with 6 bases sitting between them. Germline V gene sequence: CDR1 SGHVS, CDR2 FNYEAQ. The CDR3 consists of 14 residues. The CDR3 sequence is CASSVNSYNSPLHF. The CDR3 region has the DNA TGTGCCAGCAGCGTGAATTCCTATAATTCACCCCTCCACTTT.

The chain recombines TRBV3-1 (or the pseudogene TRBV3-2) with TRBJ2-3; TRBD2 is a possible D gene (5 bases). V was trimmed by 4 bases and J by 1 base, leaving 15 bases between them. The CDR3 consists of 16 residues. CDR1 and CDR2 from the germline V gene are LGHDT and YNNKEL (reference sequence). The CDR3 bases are TGTGCCAGCAGCCCGAGGGCGGAGCTGGGCACAGATACGCAGTATTTT. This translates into CASSPRAELGTDTQYF.

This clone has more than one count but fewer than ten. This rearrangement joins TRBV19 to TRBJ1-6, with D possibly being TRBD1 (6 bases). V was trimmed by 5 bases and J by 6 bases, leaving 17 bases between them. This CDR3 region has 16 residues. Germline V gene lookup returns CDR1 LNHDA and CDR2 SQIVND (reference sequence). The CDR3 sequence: CASSAKQGGFNSPLHF. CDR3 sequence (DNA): TGTGCCAGTAGTGCGAAACAGGGAGGGTTTAATTCACCCCTCCACTTT.

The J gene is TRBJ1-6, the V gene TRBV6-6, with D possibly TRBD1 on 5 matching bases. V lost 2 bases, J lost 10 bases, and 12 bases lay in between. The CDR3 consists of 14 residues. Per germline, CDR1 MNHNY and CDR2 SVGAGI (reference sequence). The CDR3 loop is CASSYRRRGSPLHF. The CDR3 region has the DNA TGTGCCAGCAGTTACAGGCGTAGGGGATCACCCCTCCACTTT.

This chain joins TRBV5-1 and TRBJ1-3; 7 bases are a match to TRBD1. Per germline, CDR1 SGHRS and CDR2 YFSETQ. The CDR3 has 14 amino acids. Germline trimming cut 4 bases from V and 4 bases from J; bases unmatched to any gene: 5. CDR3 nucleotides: TGCGCCAGCAGCGCGACAGGGAGCGGAAACACCATATATTTT. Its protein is CASSATGSGNTIYF.

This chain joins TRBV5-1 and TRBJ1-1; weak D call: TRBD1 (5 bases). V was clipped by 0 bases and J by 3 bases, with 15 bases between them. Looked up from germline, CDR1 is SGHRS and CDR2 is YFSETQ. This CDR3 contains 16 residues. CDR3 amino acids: CASSLAVRGTHTEAFF. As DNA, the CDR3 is TGCGCCAGCAGCTTGGCCGTGAGGGGTACCCACACTGAAGCTTTCTTT.

CDR3 sequence (DNA): TGTGCCAGTCAAGGCGGGGGTTCGAGTGAAAAACTGTTTTTT. This gives the protein CASQGGGSSEKLFF. The rearrangement uses TRBV19 and TRBJ1-4; possible D gene TRBD1, 5 bases. The CDR3 consists of 14 residues. V lost 8 bases, J lost 7 bases, and 17 bases lay in between. The germline V gene has CDR1 LNHDA and CDR2 SQIVND (reference sequence).

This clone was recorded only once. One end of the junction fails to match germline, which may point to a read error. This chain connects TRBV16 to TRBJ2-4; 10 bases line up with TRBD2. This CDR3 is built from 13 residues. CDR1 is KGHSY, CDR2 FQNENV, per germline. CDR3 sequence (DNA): TGTGCCAGCAGCCAGCGTTCTAGCGGGGGCCGGCCATTC. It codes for CASSQRSSGGRPF.

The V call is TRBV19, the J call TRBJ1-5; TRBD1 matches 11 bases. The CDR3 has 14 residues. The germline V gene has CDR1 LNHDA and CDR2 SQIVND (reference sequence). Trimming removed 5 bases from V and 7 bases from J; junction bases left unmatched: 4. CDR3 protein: CASSPGQGEQPQHF. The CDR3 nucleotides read TGTGCCAGTAGTCCGGGACAGGGGGAACAGCCCCAGCATTTT.

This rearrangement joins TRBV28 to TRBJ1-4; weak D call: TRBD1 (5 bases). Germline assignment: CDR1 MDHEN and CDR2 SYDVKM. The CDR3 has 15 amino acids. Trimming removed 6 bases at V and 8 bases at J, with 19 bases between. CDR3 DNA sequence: TGTGCCAGCAGCTCTGGGGCCCCAGGGAGCGAAAAACTGTTTTTT. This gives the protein CASSSGAPGSEKLFF. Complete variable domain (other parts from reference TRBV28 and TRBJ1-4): DVKVTQSSRYLVKRTGEKVFLECVQDMDHENMFWYRQDPGLGLRLIYFSYDVKMKEKGDIPEGYSVSREKKERFSLILESASTNQTSMYLCASSSGAPGSEKLFFGSGTQLSVL.